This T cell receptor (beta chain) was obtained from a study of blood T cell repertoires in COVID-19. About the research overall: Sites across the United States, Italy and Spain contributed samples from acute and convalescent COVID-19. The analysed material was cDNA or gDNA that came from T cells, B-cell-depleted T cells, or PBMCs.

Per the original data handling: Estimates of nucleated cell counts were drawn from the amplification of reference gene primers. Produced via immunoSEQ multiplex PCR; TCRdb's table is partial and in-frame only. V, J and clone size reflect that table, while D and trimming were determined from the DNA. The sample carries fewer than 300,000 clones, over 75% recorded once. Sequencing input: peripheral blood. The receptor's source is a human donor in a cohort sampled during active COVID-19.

In DNA form, the CDR3 reads TGTGCCAGCAGCTTACCCACATCGGGCGAGCAGTACTTC. This codes for CASSLPTSGEQYF. V and J are TRBV7-2 and TRBJ2-7; unclear D gene. The germline CDR1 and CDR2 sequences are SGHTA and FQGNSA. CDR3 length equals 13 residues. Trimming stripped 2 bases from V and 6 bases from J, with 11 bases between.